This T cell receptor (beta chain) was recovered during a study of molecular identifiers for immune sequencing clone quantification. Study-level background: Four of five splits of RNA from about 20,000 or 100,000 naive CD8 cells were sequenced in replicates. Whole-study findings and limits: Barcode sharing among identical TCR molecules could make large clones appear smaller.

Sorting was used to obtain naive CD8 T cells (CD8+CD4-CCR7+CD45RA+). TCR libraries were built in bulk with a published protocol and specific TCR primers. MiXCR was run by TCRdb on the PCR reads, yielding one entry per CDR3 protein. The profile shows about 630,000 distinct CDR3 sequences, roughly 27% of them singletons. The table lists this clonotype with a few counts. Its antigen is as yet unknown. Losses at the gene ends were 3 bases for V and 4 bases for J; bases not matched to a gene: 10. The CDR3 spans 16 residues. CDR1 and CDR2 from the germline V gene are SGHNT and YYREEE (reference sequence). The receptor was derived from a human donor in good health. Some libraries in this study had Jurkat cell RNA spiked in. Sequencing was performed on naive CD8+ T cells from blood, with Jurkat cell RNA spiked in. Subset meaning: FACS-sorted CD8+CD4-CCR7+CD45RA+ naive T cells. The chain employs TRBV5-4 and TRBJ1-2; 9 bases line up with TRBD1. CDR3 loop: CASSWPLPGQGYGYTF. DNA for the CDR3: TGTGCCAGCAGCTGGCCTCTACCGGGACAGGGCTATGGCTACACCTTC.